Listed here are 10 T cell receptor beta chains from one sample, sequenced in a study of blood T cell repertoires in COVID-19. Clones were read by immunoSEQ multiplex PCR, and TCRdb kept only the in-frame ones, dropping some. The sample carries 200,000 to 250,000 clones, about 84% recorded once. Material: peripheral blood. These receptors all stem from a human donor in a cohort sampled during active COVID-19.

V is TRBV20-1 and J is TRBJ2-4; 14 positions agree with TRBD2. The germline V gene encodes CDR1 DFQATT and CDR2 SNEGSKA (reference sequence). V gave up 3 bases and J gave up 6 bases; unmatched junction bases: 4. This CDR3 is built from 15 residues. In DNA, the CDR3 is TGCAGTGCTAGTGTTGGGACTAGCGGGAGAAACATTCAGTACTTC. This gives the protein CSASVGTSGRNIQYF.

The chain combines TRBV6-1 with TRBJ2-3, with TRBD2 as a possible D gene (5 bases). Germline V lookup: CDR1 MNHNS, CDR2 SASEGT. The V and J ends lost 3 bases and 0 bases respectively, with 10 bases between them. The CDR3 is 15 residues long. The CDR3: CASSEFPGSTDTQYF. The CDR3, as DNA: TGTGCCAGCAGTGAGTTCCCGGGAAGCACAGATACGCAGTATTTT.

This chain links TRBV4-1 with TRBJ1-1, with D possibly matching TRBD1 (6 bases). Germline V CDR1 and CDR2: MGHRA, YSYEKL. The germline V and J ends were trimmed by 0 bases and 4 bases, with 9 bases remaining between them. The CDR3 consists of 14 residues. CDR3 DNA sequence: TGCGCCAGCAGCCAAGAACAGGGCATCACTGAAGCTTTCTTT. As protein: CASSQEQGITEAFF.

The chain couples TRBV9 to TRBJ2-1; D may be TRBD2 (6 bases). Trimming left V 3 bases short and J 2 bases short, with 12 bases between. CDR1 and CDR2 (germline): SGDLS, YYNGEE. The CDR3 is 15 residues long. The CDR3 DNA is TGTGCCAGCAGCGGGGACGGGGGAACCTACAATGAGCAGTTCTTC. This gives the protein CASSGDGGTYNEQFF. Full variable domain (missing parts from reference TRBV9 and TRBJ2-1): DSGVTQTPKHLITATGQRVTLRCSPRSGDLSVYWYQQSLDQGLQFLIQYYNGEERAKGNILERFSAQQFPDLHSELNLSSLELGDSALYFCASSGDGGTYNEQFFGPGTRLTVL.

The chain has TRBV19 and TRBJ1-2; 7 positions agree with TRBD1. This CDR3 is built from 15 residues. The trim removed 3 bases at V and 2 bases at J, leaving 6 bases unmatched. The germline V gene has CDR1 LNHDA and CDR2 SQIVND (reference sequence). The CDR3 loop reads CASSIKRDSNYGYTF. CDR3 coding DNA: TGTGCCAGTAGTATTAAACGGGACAGCAACTATGGCTACACCTTC.

The chain employs TRBV6-5 and TRBJ1-2, with D possibly being TRBD1 (5 bases). The CDR3 is made up of 11 amino acids. In germline, CDR1 is MNHEY, CDR2 SVGAGI. Trimming removed 10 bases at V and 8 bases at J, with 14 bases between. The CDR3, as DNA: TGTGCCACCTCGGACACTTGGGGCTACACCTTC. This encodes CATSDTWGYTF.

As concerns this clone: A far more abundant clone sits one base away, making this likely a read error. Other nucleotide sequences from this sample produce the same CDR3. CDR3 nucleotide sequence: TGTGCCAGCAGTTTAGGAGGACCGACCTACGAGCAGTACTTC. Its translation: CASSLGGPTYEQYF. The chain is built from TRBV28 and TRBJ2-7, with D maybe TRBD2 (5 bases). This CDR3 has 14 residues. Trimming shortened V by 2 bases and J by 2 bases, and 10 bases separated the two germline ends. Per germline, CDR1 MDHEN and CDR2 SYDVKM.

The rearrangement links TRBV5-6 to TRBJ1-1, with D tentatively TRBD1 (6 bases). V dropped 9 bases and J dropped 2 bases, with 14 bases sitting between them. There are 13 residues in the CDR3. Germline loops: CDR1 SGHDT, CDR2 YYEEEE. Here the CDR3 DNA reads TGTGCCACCACCACAGGGACCAACACTGAAGCTTTCTTT. Protein: CATTTGTNTEAFF.

This chain uses TRBV11-2 with TRBJ2-7; tentatively, D is TRBD2 (6 bases). In germline, CDR1 is SGHAT, CDR2 FQNNGV. The V end lost 3 bases, the J end lost 3 bases, and 12 bases lay between the germline ends. The CDR3 loop spans 14 amino acids. Written as DNA, the CDR3 is TGTGCCAGCAGCTTGACGGGACTCCGCTACGAGCAGTACTTC. This sequence encodes CASSLTGLRYEQYF.

The rearrangement links TRBV5-6 to TRBJ1-2, with D unresolved. The germline V gene has CDR1 SGHDT and CDR2 YYEEEE. The CDR3 has 14 amino acids. V dropped 4 bases and J dropped 0 bases, with 10 bases sitting between them. The CDR3 here is CASSPMGANYGYTF. The CDR3 DNA sequence: TGTGCCAGCAGCCCCATGGGAGCTAACTATGGCTACACCTTC.